A single sample gave rise to the 18 T cell receptor beta chains below, sequenced in a study of tumour-infiltrating T cells in Burkitt lymphoma. Only in-frame clones appear in the TCRdb table, and some are missing; sequencing was by immunoSEQ multiplex PCR. The sample has more than 40,000 clones; around 32% are singletons. The sequenced sample was tumor tissue. The source is a human donor with Burkitt lymphoma.

J is TRBJ1-1 and V is TRBV5-1; no reliable D call. The CDR3 is made up of 15 amino acids. CDR1 and CDR2 from the germline V gene are SGHRS and YFSETQ. The V gene lost 4 bases and the J gene lost 3 bases, with 16 bases spanning the gap. As DNA, the CDR3 is TGCGCCAGCAGCCCGGGCGATTTTCGGGACACTGAAGCTTTCTTT. As protein: CASSPGDFRDTEAFF.

The chain has TRBV5-4 and TRBJ2-7, with D maybe TRBD1 (5 bases). The germline gives CDR1 SGHNT, CDR2 YYREEE (reference sequence). The CDR3 sequence is 13 residues long. Between the trimmed V and J ends, which lost 2 bases and 2 bases, there was a span of 8 bases. CDR3 loop: CASSFGHTYEQYF. The DNA for the CDR3 is TGTGCCAGCAGCTTCGGACACACCTACGAGCAGTACTTC.

This clone was detected only a few times. The chain uses TRBV4-1 and TRBJ1-2; 7 bases match TRBD1. There are 16 residues in the CDR3. Trimming at V came to 4 bases and at J to 0 bases, leaving 8 bases not matched to a gene. The germline gives CDR1 MGHRA, CDR2 YSYEKL. CDR3 sequence (DNA): TGCGCCAGCAGCCGGGGCGCAGGGGGTACTAACTATGGCTACACCTTC. This sequence encodes CASSRGAGGTNYGYTF.

This chain uses TRBV6-1 with TRBJ1-6; TRBD1 matches at 7 bases. The CDR3 has 16 residues. J gave up 6 bases and V 3 bases, and 8 bases lay outside the gene matches. Germline loops: CDR1 MNHNS, CDR2 SASEGT. CDR3 sequence reads: CASSDYLAGGNSPLHF. The DNA for the CDR3 is TGTGCCAGCAGTGACTATTTGGCAGGGGGTAATTCACCCCTCCACTTT.

This clone turned up a few times. The genes are TRBV27 and TRBJ1-2, with a weak D call TRBD1 (6 bases). Germline V lookup: CDR1 MNHEY, CDR2 SMNVEV (reference sequence). Trimming stripped 3 bases from V and 3 bases from J, with 20 bases between. The length of the CDR3 is 17 residues. CDR3 sequence: CASSFRRQALPYYGYTF. The CDR3, as DNA: TGTGCCAGCAGTTTCCGTCGACAGGCGCTACCATACTATGGCTACACCTTC.

This sequence joins TRBV5-1 and TRBJ1-2; tentative D call: TRBD1 (6 bases). Between the trimmed V and J ends, which lost 1 base and 4 bases, there was a span of 11 bases. Germline CDR1 and CDR2: SGHRS and YFSETQ. CDR3 size: 14 residues. The CDR3 DNA reads TGCGCCAGCAGCTTGATGTCGGACAGCTATGGCTACACCTTC. Its translation: CASSLMSDSYGYTF.

This clone showed up just a few times. V is TRBV29-1 and J is TRBJ1-1; perhaps TRBD1 as D (5 bases). This CDR3 is 13 amino acids long. Germline V CDR1 and CDR2: SQVTM, ANQGSEA. Between the trimmed V and J ends, which lost 4 bases and 1 base, there was a span of 10 bases. The CDR3 DNA reads TGCAGCGTTGGTAGGGGAACGAACACTGAAGCTTTCTTT. This encodes CSVGRGTNTEAFF.

This clone was counted a few times. This chain links TRBV4-3 with TRBJ1-1; the D is unclear. The CDR3 has 13 amino acids. The V end was cut by 4 bases, the J end by 0 bases, with 6 bases between. Germline CDR1 reads LGHNA; CDR2 reads YSLEER. The CDR3 loop is CASSPHMNTEAFF. The CDR3 DNA is TGCGCCAGCAGCCCCCACATGAACACTGAAGCTTTCTTT.

This clone showed up just once. This chain links TRBV7-2 with TRBJ2-1; perhaps TRBD1 as D (5 bases). The CDR3 is 13 residues long. Germline CDR1 SGHTA, CDR2 FQGNSA. V was trimmed by 4 bases and J by 6 bases, leaving 10 bases between them. The CDR3 protein is CASSSATGNEQFF. CDR3 nucleotides: TGTGCCAGCAGCTCAGCTACAGGCAATGAGCAGTTCTTC. The variable domain in full, with the rest retrieved from reference TRBV7-2 and TRBJ2-1, is GAGVSQSPSNKVTEKGKDVELRCDPISGHTALYWYRQSLGQGLEFLIYFQGNSAPDKSGLPSDRFSAERTGGSVSTLTIQRTQQEDSAVYLCASSSATGNEQFFGPGTRLTVL.

The rearrangement joins TRBV5-6 to TRBJ2-1, with D tentatively TRBD1 (6 bases). From germline, CDR1 is SGHDT and CDR2 YYEEEE. Between the trimmed V and J ends, which lost 2 bases and 3 bases, there was a span of 24 bases. The CDR3 is 19 residues long. The DNA for the CDR3 is TGTGCCAGCAGCTTAATGGTGACAGGATCACGGTGGGTCTACAATGAGCAGTTCTTC. Its translation is CASSLMVTGSRWVYNEQFF.

This chain links TRBV5-6 with TRBJ1-1, with D perhaps TRBD1 (5 bases). Germline CDR1 SGHDT, CDR2 YYEEEE. Trimming took 6 bases from V and 5 from J, leaving 14 bases between them. CDR3 size: 13 residues. CDR3 nucleotide sequence: TGTGCCAGCACTTGGCACCAGGGAACTGAAGCTTTCTTT. Amino acids: CASTWHQGTEAFF.

The chain recombines TRBV7-2 with TRBJ1-5; no firm D call. Germline V CDR1 and CDR2: SGHTA, FQGNSA. Deletions cut 5 bases from V and 3 bases from J, with 8 bases between. The CDR3 consists of 13 residues. The DNA for the CDR3 is TGTGCCAGCAGCCGCGACCCCAATCAGCCCCAGCATTTT. Residues: CASSRDPNQPQHF.

This clone turned up a few times. The chain has TRBV30 and TRBJ2-7; 13 positions agree with TRBD2. From germline, CDR1 is GTSNPN and CDR2 SVGIG (reference sequence). J lost 7 bases, V lost 0 bases, and 15 bases had no gene match. This CDR3 comprises 18 residues. CDR3 DNA sequence: TGTGCCTGGAGTGTACTAGCGGGGGGGCCTCTCGGCTTAAGGGAGCAGTACTTC. This translates into CAWSVLAGGPLGLREQYF.

This chain links TRBV7-9 with TRBJ1-1, with a weak D call TRBD1 (6 bases). The CDR3 is 13 amino acids. Germline V gene lookup returns CDR1 SEHNR and CDR2 FQNEAQ (reference sequence). V was trimmed by 3 bases and J by 4 bases, leaving 9 bases between them. The CDR3: CASSFAGATEAFF. The CDR3 bases are TGTGCCAGCAGCTTTGCAGGGGCCACTGAAGCTTTCTTT.

V usage is TRBV5-1 and J usage is TRBJ2-7; TRBD1 matches 8 bases. The CDR3 length is 14 residues. Germline CDR1 SGHRS, CDR2 YFSETQ. With V trimmed by 3 bases and J by 7 bases, 9 bases remained unmatched. CDR3 in DNA: TGCGCCAGCAGCTCTGGACAGGGTGGGTTTGAGCAGTACTTC. Translated: CASSSGQGGFEQYF.

This clone was seen more than once but under ten times. The chain carries TRBV29-1 and TRBJ1-5, with D perhaps matching TRBD1 (5 bases). Per germline, CDR1 SQVTM and CDR2 ANQGSEA. The length of the CDR3 is 13 residues. The V gene lost 6 bases and the J gene lost 3 bases, with 12 bases spanning the gap. DNA for the CDR3: TGCAGCGTGGGCCAAGGGGACAATCAGCCCCAGCATTTT. This codes for CSVGQGDNQPQHF.

This clone was picked up a small number of times. The rearrangement uses TRBV5-4 and TRBJ2-5; D may be TRBD1 or TRBD2 (6 bases each). Trimming removed 1 base from V and 4 bases from J, with 14 bases in between. The CDR3 has 15 residues. Germline CDR1 reads SGHNT; CDR2 reads YYREEE (reference sequence). The CDR3 is CASSLTGGAGETQYF. CDR3 nucleotides: TGTGCCAGCAGCTTGACCGGGGGCGCGGGAGAGACCCAGTACTTC.

This clone has just a few counts. The CDR3 DNA reads TGTGCCACCAGCAGAGACCAGGGCTACGAGCAGTACTTC. Encoded protein: CATSRDQGYEQYF. The chain combines TRBV15 with TRBJ2-7; tentative D call: TRBD1 (5 bases). V lost 0 bases and J 3 bases, leaving 6 bases between the germline ends. Germline assignment: CDR1 LNHNV and CDR2 YYDKDF (reference sequence). The CDR3 consists of 13 residues.